This TCR beta chain was observed in a study of T cells in Graves' hyperthyroidism and ophthalmopathy. Study overall: Peripheral blood was acquired at first diagnosis, ahead of any therapy whatsoever.

Amplified regions were TCR beta CDR3 sequences from RNA transcripts. HTBI primers were employed in a first-round RT-PCR of the TCR CDR3. TCRdb processed the multiplex PCR reads anew with MiXCR; each CDR3 protein has one entry. The data contain around 450,000 distinct CDR3 sequences, 15% to 19% of them seen just once; the ten biggest clones take up around an eighth. This clonotype was recorded at least ten times. PBMCs were obtained from 9 to 10 ml fresh peripheral blood. With 5 bases clipped from V and 3 bases from J, the junction kept 7 bases outside the gene matches. This CDR3 spans 14 amino acids. Germline-derived CDR1 and CDR2 are MNHNS and SASEGT.

This TCR was recovered from a woman under 30 with Graves' hyperthyroidism. V is TRBV6-1 and J is TRBJ2-7, with 7 bases that match TRBD1. Source material: blood. The CDR3 protein is CASSYETGLYEQYF. CDR3 coding DNA: TGTGCCAGCAGTTACGAGACAGGGCTCTACGAGCAGTACTTC.